This entry lists 25 T cell receptor beta chains sequenced from one sample in a study of cytomegalovirus exposure and HLA in healthy donors. In the PCR, 60 Vbeta and 13 Jbeta primers were used. This table comes from immunoSEQ multiplex PCR, and its TCRdb copy is limited to in-frame clones, with some not included. The profile shows approximately 120,000 clones, 60% to 85% of them singletons. Sample: PBMCs. The receptor source for this set is a female donor in good health and CMV-seronegative.

The chain links TRBV27 to TRBJ2-1; D gene ambiguous. Germline CDR1 reads MNHEY; CDR2 reads SMNVEV (reference sequence). The length of the CDR3 is 12 residues. Trimming removed 2 bases from V and 9 bases from J, with 8 bases in between. CDR3 nucleotide sequence: TGTGCCAGCAGTTTAAAGGAGAGTGAGCAGTTCTTC. It codes for CASSLKESEQFF.

The CDR3 DNA follows: TGTGCCAGCACCGCCTGGGGACAGGGGGTCTACGAGCAGTACTTC. Protein sequence: CASTAWGQGVYEQYF. This chain links TRBV27 with TRBJ2-7; 11 nucleotides agree with TRBD1. The CDR3 spans 15 residues. The trim removed 7 bases at V and 3 bases at J, leaving 8 bases unmatched. CDR1 and CDR2 from the germline V gene are MNHEY and SMNVEV (reference sequence).

This rearrangement joins TRBV5-4 to TRBJ2-2, with 9 nucleotides matching TRBD1. V was clipped by 2 bases and J by 7 bases; unmatched bases: 6. The germline V gene encodes CDR1 SGHNT and CDR2 YYREEE (reference sequence). The CDR3 loop spans 15 amino acids. The CDR3 protein is CASSLVQGANGELFF. CDR3 nucleotides: TGTGCCAGCAGCTTAGTACAGGGGGCGAACGGGGAGCTGTTTTTT.

About this clone: Germline and junction disagree at one end, which may indicate a read error. This chain connects TRBV7-9 to TRBJ1-1; D ambiguous. The germline V gene encodes CDR1 SEHNR and CDR2 FQNEAQ (reference sequence). The CDR3 totals 12 residues. The CDR3: CSSSAGGTEAFF. Here the CDR3 DNA reads TGTTCCAGCAGCGCCGGCGGCACTGAAGCTTTCTTT.

This clone appeared a few times. The chain joins TRBV14 to TRBJ2-7; no firm D call. Germline V gene lookup returns CDR1 SGHDN and CDR2 FVKESK. The CDR3 contains 14 residues. V was shortened by 1 base and J by 4 bases, with 11 bases between the two germline ends. The CDR3 loop is CASSQGNRKYEQYF. DNA of the CDR3: TGTGCCAGCAGCCAAGGCAACAGAAAATACGAGCAGTACTTC.

This rearrangement joins TRBV7-9 to TRBJ2-7; TRBD2 matches 7 bases. The germline V gene has CDR1 SEHNR and CDR2 FQNEAQ (reference sequence). This CDR3 contains 16 residues. V lost 3 bases and J lost 2; bases outside the gene matches: 10. The CDR3 sequence: CASSLDGGTPPYEQYF. The CDR3 nucleotides are TGTGCCAGCAGCTTGGACGGGGGGACCCCCCCCTACGAGCAGTACTTC.

The V gene is TRBV10-3, the J gene TRBJ1-2, with 11 bases matching TRBD1. V gave up 9 bases and J gave up 6 bases; unmatched junction bases: 9. From germline, CDR1 is ENHRY and CDR2 SYGVKD. The CDR3 loop spans 14 amino acids. The CDR3 is CAIPRGQGADGYTF. The CDR3 nucleotides read TGTGCCATACCCCGTGGACAGGGGGCGGATGGCTACACCTTC.

The chain recombines TRBV5-1 with TRBJ1-2, with D possibly being TRBD1 (5 bases). Germline assignment: CDR1 SGHRS and CDR2 YFSETQ. The CDR3 length is 15 residues. V lost 9 bases to trimming and J lost 0 bases, with 18 bases between them. DNA for the CDR3: TGCGCCACTTCCTCCGGGGGGAGGACTAACTATGGCTACACCTTC. The encoded protein is CATSSGGRTNYGYTF.

The table lists this clone with a few counts. This chain links TRBV7-7 with TRBJ1-1, with D hard to call. Germline V gene lookup returns CDR1 SSHAT and CDR2 FNYEAQ (reference sequence). The V end was cut by 2 bases, the J end by 1 base, with 5 bases between. The CDR3 length is 13 residues. The CDR3 is CASSLQENTEAFF. The CDR3 nucleotides read TGTGCCAGCAGCTTACAGGAGAACACTGAAGCTTTCTTT.

V is TRBV6-5 and J is TRBJ2-7; 10 nucleotides agree with TRBD1. Per germline, CDR1 MNHEY and CDR2 SVGAGI. Germline trimming cut 4 bases from V and 3 bases from J; bases unmatched to any gene: 6. This CDR3 spans 15 amino acids. DNA of the CDR3: TGTGCCAGCAGTTCCACCCGGACAGGGGGCTACGAGCAGTACTTC. Amino acid sequence: CASSSTRTGGYEQYF.

The chain employs TRBV15 and TRBJ2-2, with a tentative D call TRBD1 (6 bases). CDR3 length equals 16 residues. V lost 8 bases and J 4 bases, leaving 20 bases between the germline ends. Per the germline V gene, CDR1 is LNHNV and CDR2 is YYDKDF (reference sequence). DNA for the CDR3: TGTGCCACCTTAGGAGACAGGAAACCGACCACCGGGGAGCTGTTTTTT. Residues: CATLGDRKPTTGELFF. The variable domain in full, with the rest retrieved from reference TRBV15 and TRBJ2-2, is DAMVIQNPRYQVTQFGKPVTLSCSQTLNHNVMYWYQQKSSQAPKLLFHYYDKDFNNEADTPDNFQSRRPNTSFCFLDIRSPGLGDTAMYLCATLGDRKPTTGELFFGEGSRLTVL.

This CDR3 is CAWRGGTSAVVSTFEQYF. The CDR3 nucleotides are TGTGCCTGGAGGGGGGGGACTAGCGCGGTCGTTAGCACTTTCGAGCAGTACTTC. V and J are TRBV30 and TRBJ2-7, with 10 bases fitting TRBD2. Germline assignment: CDR1 GTSNPN and CDR2 SVGIG (reference sequence). This CDR3 is built from 18 residues. With V trimmed by 3 bases and J by 6 bases, 20 bases remained unmatched.

The V call is TRBV19, the J call TRBJ2-1; 13 bases are a match to TRBD2. This CDR3 comprises 14 residues. The germline CDR1 and CDR2 sequences are LNHDA and SQIVND (reference sequence). V lost 10 bases to trimming and J lost 10 bases; unmatched junction nucleotides: 10. CDR3 DNA sequence: TGTGCCACCCATGGACTAGCGGGGGATTACGAGCAGTTCTTC. Encoded protein: CATHGLAGDYEQFF.

This rearrangement joins TRBV18 to TRBJ2-6; 8 positions match TRBD1. V gave up 6 bases and J gave up 0 bases; unmatched junction bases: 10. CDR1 and CDR2 from the germline V gene are KGHSH and LQKENI. There are 18 residues in the CDR3. This CDR3 reads CASSPTGTGSSGANVLTF. CDR3 nucleotides: TGTGCCAGCTCTCCCACCGGGACAGGCAGCTCTGGGGCCAACGTCCTGACTTTC. Supplemented by reference TRBV18 and TRBJ2-6, the full variable domain reads NAGVMQNPRHLVRRRGQEARLRCSPMKGHSHVYWYRQLPEEGLKFMVYLQKENIIDESGMPKERFSAEFPKEGPSILRIQQVVRGDSAAYFCASSPTGTGSSGANVLTFGAGSRLTVL.

This chain connects TRBV10-3 to TRBJ1-1; TRBD1 matches at 10 bases. The CDR3 runs 15 residues. The germline V gene encodes CDR1 ENHRY and CDR2 SYGVKD. J was trimmed by 7 bases and V by 3 bases; bases with no gene match: 8. The CDR3: CAISESGQGRIEAFF. DNA of the CDR3: TGTGCCATCAGTGAATCGGGACAGGGGAGGATTGAAGCTTTCTTT.

The chain uses TRBV27 and TRBJ2-7; D may be TRBD1 (6 bases). The CDR3 is made up of 14 amino acids. The germline gives CDR1 MNHEY, CDR2 SMNVEV (reference sequence). Trimming pared 5 bases from V and 5 bases from J, leaving 16 bases between. The CDR3 DNA reads TGTGCCAGCAGTCCACAGGGTTTATACCACGAGCAGTACTTC. Encoded protein: CASSPQGLYHEQYF.

This chain joins TRBV12-5 and TRBJ2-6; D is ambiguous. This CDR3 has 17 amino acids. Trimming removed 0 bases at V and 0 bases at J, with 9 bases between. Germline V gene sequence: CDR1 LGHNT, CDR2 FRNRAP. DNA for the CDR3: TGTGCTAGTGGTTTGGTATTGGCCAGCTCTGGGGCCAACGTCCTGACTTTC. Residues: CASGLVLASSGANVLTF.

The chain recombines TRBV30 with TRBJ2-1, with 8 positions matching TRBD1. The CDR3 runs to 15 residues. Germline lookup yields CDR1 GTSNPN and CDR2 SVGIG (reference sequence). Trimming removed 3 bases from V and 4 bases from J; junction bases left unmatched: 8. CDR3 DNA: TGTGCCTGGAGCGTCAGGACAGGGTTTTACAATGAGCAGTTCTTC. This gives the protein CAWSVRTGFYNEQFF.

This CDR3 is CAVIRGGLGGEQFF. In DNA form, the CDR3 reads TGTGCCGTAATTCGGGGGGGCTTGGGGGGTGAGCAGTTCTTC. The chain links TRBV6-5 to TRBJ2-1; 8 bases match TRBD2. The CDR3 has 14 amino acids. After removal of 11 bases from V and 9 bases from J, the junction contained 15 bases not matched to a gene. Germline CDR1 is MNHEY and CDR2 is SVGAGI.

The count of this clone is one. The chain couples TRBV5-6 to TRBJ2-1; D is ambiguous. Trimming removed 4 bases from V and 5 bases from J, with 4 bases in between. Germline loops: CDR1 SGHDT, CDR2 YYEEEE. This CDR3 is built from 11 residues. The CDR3 region is CASSINNEQFF. In DNA form, the CDR3 reads TGTGCCAGCAGCATTAACAATGAGCAGTTCTTC.

The gene calls are TRBV14 and TRBJ1-1, with 10 nucleotides matching TRBD1. The CDR3 runs 18 residues. The germline CDR1 and CDR2 sequences are SGHDN and FVKESK. V gave up 3 bases and J gave up 4 bases; unmatched junction bases: 14. The CDR3 protein is CASSHPKRTGGEGTEAFF. The CDR3 coding sequence is TGTGCCAGCAGCCACCCTAAGCGGACAGGGGGGGAAGGCACTGAAGCTTTCTTT. Supplemented by reference TRBV14 and TRBJ1-1, the full variable domain reads EAGVTQFPSHSVIEKGQTVTLRCDPISGHDNLYWYRRVMGKEIKFLLHFVKESKQDESGMPNNRFLAERTGGTYSTLKVQPAELEDSGVYFCASSHPKRTGGEGTEAFFGQGTRLTVV.

This chain uses TRBV2 with TRBJ2-1; TRBD2 matches at 12 bases. This CDR3 has 15 residues. CDR1 and CDR2 from the germline V gene are SNHLY and FYNNEI. The V segment lost 8 bases and the J segment 14 bases; nucleotides outside the gene matches: 16. CDR3 sequence: CASSAAGTSGGMEFF. The DNA for the CDR3 is TGTGCCAGCTCCGCCGCCGGTACTAGCGGGGGGATGGAGTTCTTC.

The CDR3: CASSEAGPDTQYF. The CDR3 coding sequence is TGTGCCAGCAGTGAAGCGGGGCCGGATACGCAGTATTTT. This sequence joins TRBV2 and TRBJ2-3, with D perhaps TRBD1 (5 bases). The CDR3 consists of 13 residues. Trimming removed 0 bases from V and 6 bases from J, with 7 bases in between. Germline CDR1 is SNHLY and CDR2 is FYNNEI.

The chain recombines TRBV7-9 with TRBJ1-2, with D possibly TRBD1 on 6 matching bases. Trimming left V 4 bases short and J 2 bases short, with 14 bases between. This CDR3 contains 15 residues. The germline CDR1 and CDR2 sequences are SEHNR and FQNEAQ (reference sequence). As DNA, the CDR3 is TGTGCCAGCAGCTCTAACAGGGACACGAACTATGGCTACACCTTC. This codes for CASSSNRDTNYGYTF. Combining the CDR3 with reference TRBV7-9 and TRBJ1-2 gives the whole variable domain DTGVSQNPRHKITKRGQNVTFRCDPISEHNRLYWYRQTLGQGPEFLTYFQNEAQLEKSRLLSDRFSAERPKGSFSTLEIQRTEQGDSAMYLCASSSNRDTNYGYTFGSGTRLTVV.

This chain's CDR3 is CASGTGVANQPQHF. In nucleotides, the CDR3 is TGTGCTAGTGGAACAGGAGTAGCTAATCAGCCCCAGCATTTT. The chain uses TRBV12-5 and TRBJ1-5, with D tentatively TRBD1 (5 bases). Germline CDR1 LGHNT, CDR2 FRNRAP. Trimming shortened V by 6 bases and J by 4 bases, and 13 bases separated the two germline ends. The CDR3 is made up of 14 amino acids.